This paragraph reports one T cell receptor (beta chain). The antigen is not known. A much larger clone lies one base from this, so it may be a read error. The library was built from about 400 ng RNA with molecular barcoded adaptors for alpha/delta and beta/gamma chains. Each CDR3 protein is one row after TCRdb ran MiXCR on the reads. The sample consists of tens of thousands of distinct CDR3 sequences, roughly 21% of them appearing once. The sample belongs to a study of read filtering for tumor transcriptome and immune sequencing. Study details: Revised staging placed eight or nine patients in R-ISS I, 15 to 20 in II, more than 5 in III. After DNase treatment, RNA was made into whole-transcriptome libraries. IR-seq gave about 3.5 to 10.27 million TCR reads per sample; RNA-seq gave about 80 to 1273. Regarding the study as a whole: Correlation between methods rose after single-read clonotypes were removed.

The sequence was collected from a donor aged 40 or over with multiple myeloma. Sequencing input: a population of CD138-negative cells sorted from bone marrow.

The CDR3 sequence: CSVAGQMGTDTQYF. The CDR3 DNA reads TGCAGCGTTGCAGGGCAGATGGGCACAGATACGCAGTATTTT. The chain is built from TRBV29-1 and TRBJ2-3, with D perhaps matching TRBD1 (5 bases). The germline CDR1 and CDR2 sequences are SQVTM and ANQGSEA. The CDR3 runs to 14 residues. Trimming stripped 4 bases from V and 1 base from J, with 12 bases between.